This TCR beta chain emerged from a study of T cells after yellow fever vaccination. Study-wide points: Faster peaking, at day 5 versus 15, marked a secondary response that was weaker. One caveat is that FACS-sorted repertoires could contain abundant clonotypes contaminating from the bulk population.

Worth noting for this clonotype: The antigen remains unidentified.

Germline V lookup: CDR1 KGHSH, CDR2 LQKENI. This CDR3 region has 14 residues. J lost 6 bases, V lost 4 bases, and 3 bases had no gene match. TCRdb called the 5' RACE reads again in MiXCR, with one record for every CDR3 protein. The data contain some 560,000 distinct CDR3 sequences, 15% to 20% of them singletons. This clonotype originated in a man aged 25 to 40 who received the YFV17D yellow fever vaccine. The source was PBMCs, collected 15 days after the yellow fever booster vaccination. The chain couples TRBV18 to TRBJ1-4, with 9 nucleotides matching TRBD1. The CDR3 DNA is TGTGCCAGCTCACTGGGACAGGGCGATGAAAAACTGTTTTTT. This codes for CASSLGQGDEKLFF.